Presented here are 28 T cell receptor beta chains from one specimen sequenced in a study of control samples from healthy donors and cancer patients. Sequenced by immunoSEQ multiplex PCR; TCRdb stores in-frame clones only, minus some. The sample has 190,000 or so clones; approximately 95% are singletons. Sequenced sample: blood. These TCRs come from a man between 18 and 29 years old in good health.

The chain couples TRBV5-1 to TRBJ1-6; no reliable D call. The CDR3 spans 17 residues. Germline CDR1 SGHRS, CDR2 YFSETQ. Trimming took off 0 bases at V and 1 base at J, with 11 bases between the two ends. The chain's CDR3 is CASSLGPTASYNSPLHF. Written as DNA, the CDR3 is TGCGCCAGCAGCTTGGGGCCTACCGCATCCTATAATTCACCCCTCCACTTT. The variable domain in full, completed from reference TRBV5-1 and TRBJ1-6, reads KAGVTQTPRYLIKTRGQQVTLSCSPISGHRSVSWYQQTPGQGLQFLFEYFSETQRNKGNFPGRFSGRQFSNSRSEMNVSTLELGDSALYLCASSLGPTASYNSPLHFGNGTRLTVT.

The chain has TRBV11-2 and TRBJ2-1; 9 nucleotides match TRBD2. V trimming: 3 bases; J trimming: 7 bases; junction bases outside the gene matches: 13. Germline CDR1 and CDR2: SGHAT and FQNNGV. The CDR3 spans 17 residues. This CDR3 is CASSFSTGTSIVNEQFF. Written as DNA, the CDR3 is TGTGCCAGCAGCTTCTCAACTGGGACTAGCATAGTGAATGAGCAGTTCTTC.

This clone was counted a single time. The rearrangement uses TRBV5-1 and TRBJ2-3; 9 nucleotides match TRBD1. V lost 4 bases, J lost 0 bases, and 6 bases stayed unmatched. The CDR3 is made up of 16 amino acids. The germline CDR1 and CDR2 sequences are SGHRS and YFSETQ. The CDR3 DNA reads as TGCGCCAGCAGCCCGACAGGGGGTAGGAGCACAGATACGCAGTATTTT. The encoded protein is CASSPTGGRSTDTQYF.

V usage is TRBV3-1 (or the pseudogene TRBV3-2) and J usage is TRBJ1-1, with a tentative D call TRBD1 (5 bases). CDR3 length: 13 residues. V lost 6 bases and J 6 bases, leaving 14 bases between the germline ends. Germline-derived CDR1 and CDR2 are LGHDT and YNNKEL (reference sequence). CDR3 bases: TGTGCCAGCAGACAGCAAGACAGCCCTGAAGCTTTCTTT. Translating it yields CASRQQDSPEAFF.

This clone was seen just once. CDR3 coding DNA: TGTGCCAGCAGTGGGTTACAGGGGGCCCCAGTTGAGGAGCTGTTTTTT. Translation gives CASSGLQGAPVEELFF. The V and J genes are TRBV25-1 and TRBJ2-2; TRBD1 agrees at 9 bases. The CDR3 length is 16 residues. The junction had 13 bases not matched to a gene; V was cut back by 4 bases and J by 10 bases. The germline CDR1 and CDR2 sequences are MGHDK and SYGVNS. The variable domain in full, completed from reference TRBV25-1 and TRBJ2-2, reads EADIYQTPRYLVIGTGKKITLECSQTMGHDKMYWYQQDPGMELHLIHYSYGVNSTEKGDLSSESTVSRIRTEHFPLTLESARPSHTSQYLCASSGLQGAPVEELFFGEGSRLTVL.

V gene TRBV7-2 combines with J gene TRBJ1-1; D unclear. V shed 2 bases and J shed 4 bases, with 20 bases lying between them. The germline V gene has CDR1 SGHTA and CDR2 FQGNSA. The CDR3 is 17 amino acids. In nucleotides, the CDR3 is TGTGCCAGCAGCTTAAAACTTGCCGCCTATCGGGGCACTGAAGCTTTCTTT. This sequence encodes CASSLKLAAYRGTEAFF. Together with reference TRBV7-2 and TRBJ1-1, the CDR3 gives the full variable domain: GAGVSQSPSNKVTEKGKDVELRCDPISGHTALYWYRQSLGQGLEFLIYFQGNSAPDKSGLPSDRFSAERTGGSVSTLTIQRTQQEDSAVYLCASSLKLAAYRGTEAFFGQGTRLTVV.

The V gene is TRBV28, the J gene TRBJ2-3, with a possible D match to TRBD2 (6 bases). Deletions cut 7 bases from V and 6 bases from J, with 14 bases between. Germline V lookup: CDR1 MDHEN, CDR2 SYDVKM. The CDR3 has 13 amino acids. Here the CDR3 reads CASTLMGRDTQYF. The CDR3 DNA follows: TGTGCCAGCACCCTCATGGGGAGGGATACGCAGTATTTT.

The chain is built from TRBV6-1 and TRBJ2-3; 8 nucleotides agree with TRBD2. Germline-derived CDR1 and CDR2 are MNHNS and SASEGT. The CDR3 contains 16 residues. V lost 2 bases to trimming and J lost 4 bases; unmatched junction nucleotides: 8. This CDR3 reads CASSERGLDGADTQYF. The CDR3 coding sequence is TGTGCCAGCAGTGAAAGGGGACTAGATGGAGCAGATACGCAGTATTTT.

This chain links TRBV19 with TRBJ2-3, with 10 nucleotides matching TRBD1. CDR1 and CDR2 from the germline V gene are LNHDA and SQIVND (reference sequence). The length of the CDR3 is 16 residues. With 3 bases clipped from V and 6 bases from J, the junction kept 9 bases outside the gene matches. The CDR3 coding sequence is TGTGCCAGTAGTATTTTGGGGACAGGGGCGCGGGATACGCAGTATTTT. Amino acid sequence: CASSILGTGARDTQYF.

The table lists this clone with a count of one. The V call is TRBV5-1, the J call TRBJ1-2; possible D gene TRBD1, 6 bases. V was pared by 4 bases and J by 6 bases, with 13 bases between. This CDR3 is 13 amino acids long. Germline values: CDR1 SGHRS, CDR2 YFSETQ. CDR3 loop: CASSQARDNGYTF. As DNA, the CDR3 is TGCGCCAGCAGCCAAGCAAGGGACAATGGCTACACCTTC.

The rearrangement uses TRBV2 and TRBJ1-1; D gene unclear. V was pared by 4 bases and J by 6 bases, with 9 bases between. Germline loops: CDR1 SNHLY, CDR2 FYNNEI. The CDR3 loop spans 12 amino acids. Here the CDR3 DNA reads TGTGCCAGCAGTGCACAATTGGCTGAAGCTTTCTTT. As protein: CASSAQLAEAFF.

The V gene is TRBV5-3, the J gene TRBJ2-7; D is unresolved. TRBV5-3 is an open reading frame whose function is uncertain. The CDR3 consists of 15 residues. V lost 0 bases and J lost 1, with 11 bases in between. CDR3: CARSLELGGSYEQYF. The CDR3 coding sequence is TGTGCCAGAAGCTTGGAGTTGGGCGGTTCCTACGAGCAGTACTTC.

The chain employs TRBV3-1 (or the pseudogene TRBV3-2) and TRBJ2-3, with 7 bases lining up with TRBD2. Germline V gives CDR1 LGHDT, CDR2 YNNKEL (reference sequence). This CDR3 comprises 16 residues. V lost 4 bases, J lost 3 bases, and 10 bases stayed unmatched. The CDR3 sequence is CASSLRERGGTDTQYF. For the CDR3, the DNA is TGTGCCAGCAGCCTCCGAGAGCGGGGAGGGACAGATACGCAGTATTTT.

This chain uses TRBV2 with TRBJ2-7, with D uncertain. This CDR3 spans 12 amino acids. Looked up from germline, CDR1 is SNHLY and CDR2 is FYNNEI. V dropped 2 bases and J dropped 7 bases, with 9 bases sitting between them. CDR3 coding DNA: TGTGCCAGCAGTGAACCTTCTGTGGAGCAGTACTTC. As protein: CASSEPSVEQYF. The full variable domain, completed using reference TRBV2 and TRBJ2-7, is EPEVTQTPSHQVTQMGQEVILRCVPISNHLYFYWYRQILGQKVEFLVSFYNNEISEKSEIFDDQFSVERPDGSNFTLKIRSTKLEDSAMYFCASSEPSVEQYFGPGTRLTVT.

The genes are TRBV5-5 and TRBJ2-7; 9 bases agree with TRBD1. CDR1 SGHKS and CDR2 YYEKEE come from the germline V gene (reference sequence). Germline trimming cut 0 bases from V and 5 bases from J; bases unmatched to any gene: 3. This CDR3 has 14 residues. CDR3 amino acids: CASSLDRGLNEQYF. In DNA, the CDR3 is TGTGCCAGCAGCTTGGACAGGGGGCTCAACGAGCAGTACTTC. The whole variable domain, remainder taken from reference TRBV5-5 and TRBJ2-7, is DAGVTQSPTHLIKTRGQQVTLRCSPISGHKSVSWYQQVLGQGPQFIFQYYEKEERGRGNFPDRFSARQFPNYSSELNVNALLLGDSALYLCASSLDRGLNEQYFGPGTRLTVT.

V gene TRBV14 combines with J gene TRBJ1-2; 8 bases line up with TRBD1. The ends lost 5 bases at V and 8 bases at J; junction bases unmatched: 4. The CDR3 covers 12 residues. CDR1 is SGHDN and CDR2 is FVKESK in the germline V gene. CDR3 nucleotides: TGTGCCAGCAGCTCCAGGGGGCCCGGCTACACCTTC. Translation: CASSSRGPGYTF.

V and J are TRBV5-4 and TRBJ2-7, with D possibly called TRBD1 or TRBD2 (6 bases each). The germline CDR1 and CDR2 sequences are SGHNT and YYREEE (reference sequence). There are 16 residues in the CDR3. Trimming took 3 bases from V and 2 from J, leaving 18 bases between them. The DNA of the CDR3 is TGTGCCAGCAGCTCAAGACGCGAGGGGGGCCCCTACGAGCAGTACTTC. It is translated as CASSSRREGGPYEQYF.

This clone was counted a single time. The chain couples TRBV24-1 to TRBJ1-1, with D perhaps TRBD1 (5 bases). V shed 5 bases and J shed 1 base, with 7 bases lying between them. CDR1 and CDR2 (germline): KGHDR, SFDVKD. The CDR3 contains 13 residues. The DNA for the CDR3 is TGTGCCACCAGTGGGAGGGGGAACACTGAAGCTTTCTTT. It specifies CATSGRGNTEAFF.

The rearrangement joins TRBV6-1 to TRBJ2-1, with TRBD2 matching 7 bases. Trimming at V came to 2 bases and at J to 2 bases, leaving 6 bases not matched to a gene. The CDR3 is 16 residues long. Per germline, CDR1 MNHNS and CDR2 SASEGT. CDR3: CASSERVSGTYNEQFF. DNA for the CDR3: TGTGCCAGCAGTGAAAGGGTCAGCGGGACCTACAATGAGCAGTTCTTC.

The rearrangement links TRBV24-1 to TRBJ2-5, with a tentative D call TRBD2 (6 bases). This CDR3 has 16 residues. Germline V gene sequence: CDR1 KGHDR, CDR2 SFDVKD. V was cut by 5 bases and J by 2 bases, with 17 bases left in between. CDR3 nucleotide sequence: TGTGCCACCAGTGGAGGCGGGCGGGGCCTACAAGAGACCCAGTACTTC. It is translated as CATSGGGRGLQETQYF.

This clone was observed a single time. The chain is built from TRBV5-1 and TRBJ1-2, with TRBD1 as a possible D gene (6 bases). From germline, CDR1 is SGHRS and CDR2 YFSETQ. The CDR3 extends over 15 amino acids. V was shortened by 4 bases and J by 4 bases, with 17 bases between the two germline ends. The CDR3 spells CASSTNRAGGYGYTF. The CDR3, as DNA: TGCGCCAGCAGCACCAACAGGGCCGGGGGCTATGGCTACACCTTC.

This clone was seen only a few times. The CDR3 region is CAWSLEGARQPQHF. CDR3 DNA: TGTGCCTGGAGTCTTGAGGGGGCTAGGCAGCCCCAGCATTTT. This rearrangement joins TRBV30 to TRBJ1-5, with 7 bases that match TRBD1. V was pared by 2 bases and J by 7 bases, with 8 bases of the junction left unmatched. This CDR3 has 14 amino acids. CDR1 and CDR2 (germline): GTSNPN, SVGIG (reference sequence).

The chain recombines TRBV6-5 with TRBJ1-1; D is unclear. V was shortened by 0 bases and J by 1 base, with 6 bases between the two germline ends. This CDR3 is built from 14 residues. Per the germline V gene, CDR1 is MNHEY and CDR2 is SVGAGI. This CDR3 is CASSYSESNTEAFF. CDR3 DNA: TGTGCCAGCAGTTACTCTGAATCGAACACTGAAGCTTTCTTT.

The chain uses TRBV27 and TRBJ1-6; TRBD1 might be the D (6 bases). The V gene lost 3 bases and the J gene lost 10 bases, with 7 bases spanning the gap. The CDR3 covers 12 residues. Germline V gives CDR1 MNHEY, CDR2 SMNVEV (reference sequence). The CDR3 DNA is TGTGCCAGCAGTTTTCAGGGGTCACCCCTCCACTTT. Its protein is CASSFQGSPLHF.

The rearrangement links TRBV6-5 to TRBJ1-2; D gene uncertain. CDR3 length equals 15 residues. Germline lookup yields CDR1 MNHEY and CDR2 SVGAGI. V lost 5 bases and J lost 1, with 14 bases in between. CDR3 amino acids: CASSIRAAINYGYTF. Here the CDR3 DNA reads TGTGCCAGCAGTATCCGGGCAGCGATTAACTATGGCTACACCTTC.

This chain uses TRBV10-3 with TRBJ1-2, with TRBD1 matching over 10 bases. Losses at the gene ends were 4 bases for V and 4 bases for J; bases not matched to a gene: 3. Germline-derived CDR1 and CDR2 are ENHRY and SYGVKD. The CDR3 is made up of 14 amino acids. CDR3 DNA: TGTGCCATCAGTGTGAGGACAGGGGGCTATGGCTACACCTTC. Translation gives CAISVRTGGYGYTF.

The V and J genes are TRBV2 and TRBJ2-5; 13 nucleotides align to TRBD2. This CDR3 region has 15 residues. The germline V gene encodes CDR1 SNHLY and CDR2 FYNNEI. Trimming at V came to 11 bases and at J to 1 base, leaving 7 bases not matched to a gene. The CDR3 nucleotides are TGTGCCGGACGGACTAGCGGGGGTTCCCAAGAGACCCAGTACTTC. This encodes CAGRTSGGSQETQYF.

The J gene is TRBJ2-3, the V gene TRBV12-3 or TRBV12-4, with D possibly TRBD2 on 5 matching bases. Deletions cut 4 bases from V and 3 bases from J, with 8 bases between. This CDR3 spans 13 amino acids. The CDR3 here is CASSSGGTDTQYF. The CDR3 DNA is TGTGCCAGCAGTTCCGGCGGGACAGATACGCAGTATTTT.